The 5 T cell receptor beta chains below were found in one sample sequenced in a study of blood T cell repertoires in COVID-19. Some clones are missing from TCRdb's copy, which holds only in-frame ones; the method was immunoSEQ multiplex PCR. The top ten clones hold around 8% of a sample with more than 90,000 clones, 80% to 90% of them seen once. Material for sequencing was peripheral blood. These receptors came from a man between 65 and 79 years old who had recovered from COVID-19.

The gene calls are TRBV2 and TRBJ1-2; 7 nucleotides align to TRBD1. J gave up 2 bases and V 6 bases, and 3 bases lay outside the gene matches. The CDR3 contains 13 residues. Germline loops: CDR1 SNHLY, CDR2 FYNNEI. In DNA form, the CDR3 reads TGTGCCAGCAGCGAACAGGGGAACTATGGCTACACCTTC. Its protein is CASSEQGNYGYTF.

The V gene is TRBV5-1, the J gene TRBJ1-2; 7 bases line up with TRBD1. The junction had 6 bases not matched to a gene; V was cut back by 4 bases and J by 3 bases. This CDR3 has 14 amino acids. Germline assignment: CDR1 SGHRS and CDR2 YFSETQ. CDR3 DNA: TGCGCCAGCAGCGGACGGGACAGCTACTATGGCTACACCTTC. The encoded protein is CASSGRDSYYGYTF.

The chain has TRBV29-1 and TRBJ2-1, with 10 bases identical to TRBD2. Germline V gene lookup returns CDR1 SQVTM and CDR2 ANQGSEA. The CDR3 contains 20 residues. J lost 6 bases, V lost 0 bases, and 20 bases had no gene match. CDR3 in DNA: TGCAGCGTTGAAGAAATAAGGACTAGCGGTTCAGCCAATCGGGCCAATGAGCAGTTCTTC. It codes for CSVEEIRTSGSANRANEQFF.

V usage is TRBV5-5 and J usage is TRBJ2-3; 7 bases fit TRBD1. J lost 3 bases, V lost 2 bases, and 6 bases had no gene match. CDR1 is SGHKS, CDR2 YYEKEE, per germline (reference sequence). The CDR3 has 15 amino acids. CDR3 residues: CASSLGTGATDTQYF. The CDR3 region has the DNA TGTGCCAGCAGCTTAGGAACAGGGGCTACAGATACGCAGTATTTT.

This clone is a singleton in its sample. This CDR3 is CASSLVAASTDTQYF. Here the CDR3 DNA reads TGTGCCAGCAGCCTAGTAGCGGCTAGCACAGATACGCAGTATTTT. The chain uses TRBV11-2 and TRBJ2-3; a weak D match, TRBD2 (6 bases). The CDR3 spans 15 residues. Germline V lookup: CDR1 SGHAT, CDR2 FQNNGV. Trimming shortened V by 5 bases and J by 0 bases, and 12 bases separated the two germline ends. The full variable domain, with the rest looked up from reference TRBV11-2 and TRBJ2-3, is EAGVAQSPRYKIIEKRQSVAFWCNPISGHATLYWYQQILGQGPKLLIQFQNNGVVDDSQLPKDRFSAERLKGVDSTLKIQPAKLEDSAVYLCASSLVAASTDTQYFGPGTRLTVL.